Listed here is a single TCR beta chain. Its matching antigen is unknown. This record belongs to a study of graft-versus-host responses after intestinal transplantation. Study details: In this cohort, recipients had multivisceral, liver-intestinal, or isolated intestinal transplants. After anti-thymocyte globulin induction, recipients took tacrolimus and steroids for 2 to 3 years.

The assay was immunoSEQ multiplex PCR, and TCRdb's table has in-frame clones only and misses some. The sample shows about 45,000 clones, 90% to 95% of them seen only once. The study's findings and limits: Some GvH clones appeared in ileal mucosa or blood before recipient bone marrow.

This TCR came from a human patient who received an intestinal transplant, so some T cells may come from the graft donor. The sample consisted of PBMCs, taken 524 days after transplant.

This CDR3 is CASADRAFEELFF. The CDR3 DNA reads as TGTGCCAGCGCGGACAGGGCTTTCGAGGAGCTGTTTTTT. The V gene is TRBV18, the J gene TRBJ2-2; TRBD1 aligns across 8 bases. Germline CDR1 and CDR2: KGHSH and LQKENI. This CDR3 is 13 amino acids long. The J segment lost 10 bases and the V segment lost 8 bases, leaving 9 bases of the junction unmatched.